This T cell receptor (beta chain) was identified in a study of shared clonotypes between healthy human individuals. Healthy and HIV-negative, the adult donors had no recent acute infections or vaccinations. TCRdb keeps only in-frame clones here, not all; method: immunoSEQ multiplex PCR. The sample holds approximately 100,000 clones, about 70% seen once. Trimming took off 3 bases at V and 4 bases at J, with 9 bases between the two ends. The CDR3 totals 13 residues. The germline V gene encodes CDR1 SGHTA and CDR2 FQGTGA. Concerning this clone: Its antigen is not known.

Overall study findings and caveats: Naive CD4 clonotypes were shared across a handful of donors at roughly 4.6%.

This chain connects TRBV7-3 to TRBJ1-2, with D uncertain. The sequenced sample was memory CD8+ T cells sorted from blood. Subset noted: CD45RO+ cells pooled with CCR7-negative TemRA cells. This TCR came from a woman in her 30s in good health. CDR3 nucleotides: TGTGCCAGCAGCTTGGAGGCGGGCTATGGCTACACCTTC. Protein product: CASSLEAGYGYTF.